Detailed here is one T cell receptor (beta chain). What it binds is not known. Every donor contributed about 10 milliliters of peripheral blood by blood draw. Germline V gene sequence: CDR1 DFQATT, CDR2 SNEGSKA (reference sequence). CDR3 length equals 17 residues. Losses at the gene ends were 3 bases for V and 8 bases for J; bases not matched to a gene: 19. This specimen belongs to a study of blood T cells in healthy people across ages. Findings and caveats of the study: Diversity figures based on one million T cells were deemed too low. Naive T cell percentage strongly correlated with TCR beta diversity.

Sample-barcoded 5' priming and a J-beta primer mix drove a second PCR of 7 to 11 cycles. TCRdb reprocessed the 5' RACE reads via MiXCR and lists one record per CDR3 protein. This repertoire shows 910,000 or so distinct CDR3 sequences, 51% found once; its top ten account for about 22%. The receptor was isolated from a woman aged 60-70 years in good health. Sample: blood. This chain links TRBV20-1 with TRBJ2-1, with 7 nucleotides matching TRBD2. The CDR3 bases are TGCAGTGCTAGGGGTCGAAGGGCGGGAGTGGTTATGGATGAGCAGTTCTTC. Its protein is CSARGRRAGVVMDEQFF.